This T cell receptor beta chain was recovered during a study of blood T cells in healthy people across ages (dated by TCRdb to between 2014 and 2017). Broadly, across the study: In model experiments, template switching captured about one uniquely barcoded TCR beta cDNA molecule for every two T cells. To track age-related changes in TCR beta repertoire diversity, the study relied on deep sequencing normalized with unique cDNA molecular identifiers. Four age groups were formed from the donors: young (average about 15 years), middle-aged (more than 35), aged (62) and long-lived (approximately 80). Donors of different ages were randomly distributed across sequencing lanes to avoid experimental bias. For two donors (one aged 18 to 30 and one aged 80 or older), the study analyzed two additional independent replicas of 1 million unique cDNA reads from the same blood draw. The paper's findings and limits, for the study overall: The percentage of naive T cells measured by flow cytometry correlated strongly with observed TCR beta diversity. Because the CMV infection status of the donors was unknown, age-related changes in expanded clonotypes may potentially have been confounded. As age increased, observed TCR beta diversity per million T cells dropped in a roughly linear way, and a significant reduction was already evident by age about 40. Because profiling used bulk unsorted PBMCs, naive and antigen-experienced compartments could not be compared conclusively. Compared with the aged group, the long-lived group had more naive CD4+ T cells, fewer expanded clones and increased TCR diversity, suggesting age selection. Estimates of total diversity from one million sequenced T cells were regarded as lower bounds and underestimates.

Worth noting for this clonotype: Its cognate antigen has yet to be identified. The sample holds no much larger clone one base away, and base qualities are not on file.

The approximately 40 donors, aged 6 to 90 years, were systemically healthy Caucasian individuals from Russia. Around 10 milliliters of peripheral blood were collected from each donor into EDTA-treated Vacutainer tubes. PBMCs were isolated by Ficoll-Paque density-gradient centrifugation, with at least 6 million obtained per sample. Total RNA, at least 6 micrograms per sample, was extracted from PBMCs with Trizol reagent. For every donor, an aliquot of PBMCs went through flow cytometry to measure the percentages of naive CD45RAhigh/CD27high T cells. The germline V gene yields SGHDT for CDR1 and YYEEEE for CDR2. The CDR3 goes from the cysteine to the phenylalanine over 14 residues. The kept DNA is CDR3 alone, 42 bases in frame from the first base. Clipping removes 2 bases from V and 8 bases from J, with 4 as the unmatched junction base count. Libraries were made using 5' RACE. Instrument on record: Illumina HiSeq 2500. A second 7 to 11 cycle PCR used a sample-barcoded 5' primer and a J-beta primer mix. A template-switch 5' adaptor carrying 12 random nucleotides introduced a unique molecular identifier onto each TCR beta cDNA molecule. Each sample yielded at least 3 million CDR3-containing paired-end reads. First-strand cDNA was synthesized from all RNA with the Mint cDNA synthesis kit, primed by a TRBC-specific oligonucleotide. All cDNA was treated with uracil-DNA glycosylase and then went through a first 18-cycle PCR with the universal primers M1SS and BC2_uni_R. The authors processed their data as follows. Each sample was normalized by randomly selecting 1 million high-quality reads, each carrying a distinct molecular identifier. Instead of being binned into consensus sequences, reads with shared molecular identifiers were discarded. MiTCR, run with a Q25 quality threshold and the strictest error-elimination algorithm, handled CDR3 identification, clonotype clustering and error correction. A nonparametric unseen species model with Euler transformation was used to estimate a lower bound on total TCR beta diversity. The public reads were reprocessed in TCRdb via fastp at Q25 and MiXCR, keeping in-frame beta chains. Rows with a matching CDR3 protein are joined into one entry that keeps the most common DNA and genes. TCRdb's processing, not the authors', yielded these V and J calls. This sample lists about 630,000 distinct CDR3 sequences; roughly 21% were detected once. Of the sample, roughly 3.4% is held by the ten largest clones.

The clonotype comes from a man between 70 and 80 years old in good health. The chain links TRBV5-6 with TRBJ2-4; TRBD1 lines up with 10 middle nucleotides. The sample was blood. The nucleotides read TGTGCCAGCAGCTTTGGACAGGGGGTGGACATTCAGTACTTC. Translated, it reads CASSFGQGVDIQYF.